This entry lists 2 T cell receptor beta chains sequenced from one sample in a study of STAT5B mutations in CD4+ large granular lymphocyte leukemia. Measured with immunoSEQ multiplex PCR; TCRdb has only the in-frame clones, and not every one. The table records about 35,000 clones, roughly four fifths of them present only once. Sequencing used CD4+ T cells from blood buffy coats. Every receptor here comes from a human donor in good health.

V and J are TRBV19 and TRBJ1-6, with 8 bases fitting TRBD1. Germline trimming cut 8 bases from V and 10 bases from J; bases unmatched to any gene: 4. Germline lookup yields CDR1 LNHDA and CDR2 SQIVND (reference sequence). The CDR3 is 12 residues long. The CDR3 nucleotides are TGTGCCAGTGGACAGGGAGGGTCACCCCTCCACTTT. This codes for CASGQGGSPLHF.

CDR3 in DNA: TGTGCCTGGAGTGTACCTGACAGGGGGGAACGAACCTACGAGCAGTACTTC. This encodes CAWSVPDRGERTYEQYF. The rearrangement joins TRBV30 to TRBJ2-7; the match to TRBD1 covers 9 bases. This CDR3 contains 17 residues. After removal of 0 bases from V and 2 bases from J, the junction contained 11 bases not matched to a gene. Germline V lookup: CDR1 GTSNPN, CDR2 SVGIG (reference sequence).